This section outlines one T cell receptor beta chain sequence together with its context. The record originates from a study of blood T cell repertoires in COVID-19. V gave up 5 bases and J gave up 5 bases; unmatched junction bases: 11. The germline V gene has CDR1 SGHAT and CDR2 FQDESV (reference sequence). CDR3 length: 15 amino acids. Here immunoSEQ multiplex PCR was the method, and the copy in TCRdb shows in-frame clones only, minus some. The table has more than 250,000 clones, 86% seen once. The chain couples TRBV11-1 to TRBJ2-5; 7 bases are shared with TRBD2. The sequence derives from a woman in her fifties or sixties with acute or convalescent COVID-19. The sequenced material came from peripheral blood. DNA of the CDR3: TGTGCCAGCAGCCTCGAGGGGAGGGGAGTGGAGACCCAGTACTTC. Translation gives CASSLEGRGVETQYF.